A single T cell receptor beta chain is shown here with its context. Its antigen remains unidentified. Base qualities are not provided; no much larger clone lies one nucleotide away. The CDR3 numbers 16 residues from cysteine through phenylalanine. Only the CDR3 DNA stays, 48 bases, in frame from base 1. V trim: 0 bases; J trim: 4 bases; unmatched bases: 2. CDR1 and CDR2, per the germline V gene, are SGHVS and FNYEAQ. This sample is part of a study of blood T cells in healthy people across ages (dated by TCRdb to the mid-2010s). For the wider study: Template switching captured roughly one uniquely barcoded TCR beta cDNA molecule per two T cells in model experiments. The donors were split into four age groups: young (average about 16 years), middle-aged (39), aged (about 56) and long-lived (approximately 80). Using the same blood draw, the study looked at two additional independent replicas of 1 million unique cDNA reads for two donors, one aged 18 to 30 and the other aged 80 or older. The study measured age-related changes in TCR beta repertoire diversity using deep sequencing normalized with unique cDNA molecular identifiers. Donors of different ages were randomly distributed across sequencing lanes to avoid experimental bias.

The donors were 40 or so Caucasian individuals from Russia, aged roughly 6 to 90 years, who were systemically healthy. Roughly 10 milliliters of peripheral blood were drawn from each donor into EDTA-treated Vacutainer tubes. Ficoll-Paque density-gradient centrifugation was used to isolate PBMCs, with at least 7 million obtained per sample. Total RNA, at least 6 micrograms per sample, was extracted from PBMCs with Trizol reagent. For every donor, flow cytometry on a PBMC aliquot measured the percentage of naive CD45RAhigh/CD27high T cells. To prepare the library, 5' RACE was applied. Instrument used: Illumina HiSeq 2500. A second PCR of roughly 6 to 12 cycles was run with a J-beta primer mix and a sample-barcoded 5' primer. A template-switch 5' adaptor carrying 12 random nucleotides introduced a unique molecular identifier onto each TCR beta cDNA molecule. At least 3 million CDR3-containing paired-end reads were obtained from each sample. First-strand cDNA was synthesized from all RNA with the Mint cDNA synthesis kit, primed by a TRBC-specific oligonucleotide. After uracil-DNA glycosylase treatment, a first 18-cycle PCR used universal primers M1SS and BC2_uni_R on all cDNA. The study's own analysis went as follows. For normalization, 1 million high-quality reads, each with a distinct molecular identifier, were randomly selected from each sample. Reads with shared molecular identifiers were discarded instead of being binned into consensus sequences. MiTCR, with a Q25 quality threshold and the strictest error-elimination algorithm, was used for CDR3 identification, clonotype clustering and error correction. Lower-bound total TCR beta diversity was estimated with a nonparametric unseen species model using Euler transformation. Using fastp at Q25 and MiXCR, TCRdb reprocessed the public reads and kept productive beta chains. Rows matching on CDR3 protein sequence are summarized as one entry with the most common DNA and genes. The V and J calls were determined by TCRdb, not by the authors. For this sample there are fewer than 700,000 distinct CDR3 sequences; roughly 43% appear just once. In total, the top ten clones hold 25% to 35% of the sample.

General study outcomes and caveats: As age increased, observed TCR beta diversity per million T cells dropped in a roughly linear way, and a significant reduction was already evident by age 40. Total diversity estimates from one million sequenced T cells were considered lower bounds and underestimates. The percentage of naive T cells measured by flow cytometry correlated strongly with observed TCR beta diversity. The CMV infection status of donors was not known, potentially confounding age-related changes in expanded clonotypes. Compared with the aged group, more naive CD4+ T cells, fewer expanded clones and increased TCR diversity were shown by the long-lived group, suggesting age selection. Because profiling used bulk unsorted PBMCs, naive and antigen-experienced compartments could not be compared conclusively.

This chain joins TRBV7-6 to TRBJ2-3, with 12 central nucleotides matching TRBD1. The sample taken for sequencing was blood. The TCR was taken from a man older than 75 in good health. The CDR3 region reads CASSLAGQGAADTQYF. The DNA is TGTGCCAGCAGCTTAGCGGGACAGGGGGCGGCAGATACGCAGTATTTT.